This TCR beta chain was sequenced for a study of shared clonotypes between healthy human individuals. V shed 7 bases and J 4 bases; nucleotides not matched to a gene: 7. The CDR3 runs to 14 residues. The germline CDR1 and CDR2 sequences are ENHRY and SYGVKD. This clone turned up a few times. Sequencing was performed with immunoSEQ multiplex PCR; in TCRdb, only in-frame clones are kept and a portion is missing. The profile shows a few million clones, over 90% of them singletons. This TCR was sampled from a man between 18 and 29 years old in good health. Some clones in this sample may be carry-over from other donors' samples. Sequencing was performed on naive CD4+ T cells from PBMCs. The subset was: CD45RA+ positively selected. This chain links TRBV10-3 with TRBJ1-3, with 7 bases identical to TRBD1. The CDR3: CAIKSTGMGNTIYF. The CDR3 region has the DNA TGTGCCATCAAGTCGACAGGGATGGGAAACACCATATATTTT.